This TCR beta chain was captured by sequencing in a study of response to subunit inactivated influenza vaccine. This CDR3 has 15 residues. V shed 0 bases and J 4 bases; nucleotides not matched to a gene: 0. Germline V lookup: CDR1 SGDLS, CDR2 YYNGEE. This clonotype was observed many times. The target antigen is unknown. General observations from the study: After each seasonal influenza vaccination, few new T cells are recruited, the authors suggested.

Each CDR3 protein is one row after TCRdb ran MiXCR on the RT-PCR reads. In the table there are about 530,000 distinct CDR3 sequences, 10% to 15% of which are singletons. This clonotype was sampled from a man aged 45-65 years who received an inactivated influenza vaccine. The sample consisted of PBMCs from blood, taken on the day of vaccination. The V call is TRBV9, the J call TRBJ2-1; TRBD2 matches at 11 bases. CDR3 DNA sequence: TGTGCCAGCAGCGTAGGGACTAGCGGGTACAATGAGCAGTTCTTC. As protein: CASSVGTSGYNEQFF. The full variable domain, in which reference TRBV9 and TRBJ2-1 provide the parts outside the CDR3, is DSGVTQTPKHLITATGQRVTLRCSPRSGDLSVYWYQQSLDQGLQFLIQYYNGEERAKGNILERFSAQQFPDLHSELNLSSLELGDSALYFCASSVGTSGYNEQFFGPGTRLTVL.